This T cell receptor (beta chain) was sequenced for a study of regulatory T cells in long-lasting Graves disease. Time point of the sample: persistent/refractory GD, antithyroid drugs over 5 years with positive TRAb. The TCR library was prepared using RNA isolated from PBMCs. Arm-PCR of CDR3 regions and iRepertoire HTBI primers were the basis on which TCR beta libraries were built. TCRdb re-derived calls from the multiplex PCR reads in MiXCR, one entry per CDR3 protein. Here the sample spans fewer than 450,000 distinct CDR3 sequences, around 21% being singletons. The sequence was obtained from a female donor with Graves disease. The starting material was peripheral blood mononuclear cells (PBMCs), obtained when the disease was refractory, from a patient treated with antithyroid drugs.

The CDR3 loop reads CSAPGLLGELFF. The CDR3 nucleotides read TGCAGCGCCCCGGGACTCCTGGGGGAGCTGTTTTTT. The chain joins TRBV29-1 to TRBJ2-2; TRBD2 might be the D (6 bases). Trimming shortened V by 7 bases and J by 8 bases, and 14 bases separated the two germline ends. The CDR3 contains 12 residues. Germline V gives CDR1 SQVTM, CDR2 ANQGSEA.